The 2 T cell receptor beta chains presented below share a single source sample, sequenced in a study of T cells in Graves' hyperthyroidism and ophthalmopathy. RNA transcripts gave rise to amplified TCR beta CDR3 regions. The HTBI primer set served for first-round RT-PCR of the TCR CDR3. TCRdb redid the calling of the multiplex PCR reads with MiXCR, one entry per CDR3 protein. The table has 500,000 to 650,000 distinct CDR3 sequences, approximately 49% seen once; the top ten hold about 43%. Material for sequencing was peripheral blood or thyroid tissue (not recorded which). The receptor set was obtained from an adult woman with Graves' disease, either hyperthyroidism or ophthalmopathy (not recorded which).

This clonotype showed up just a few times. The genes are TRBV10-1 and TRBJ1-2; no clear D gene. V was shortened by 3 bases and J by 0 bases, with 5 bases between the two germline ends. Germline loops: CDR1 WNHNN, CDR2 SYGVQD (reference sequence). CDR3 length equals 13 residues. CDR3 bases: TGCGCCAGCAGTGAACAGACTAACTATGGCTACACCTTC. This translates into CASSEQTNYGYTF.

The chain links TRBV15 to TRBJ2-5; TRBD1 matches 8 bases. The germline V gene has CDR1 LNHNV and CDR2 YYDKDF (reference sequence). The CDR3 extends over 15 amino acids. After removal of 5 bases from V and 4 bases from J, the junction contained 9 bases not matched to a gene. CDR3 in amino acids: CATSQAQTGVETQYF. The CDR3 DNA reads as TGTGCCACCAGCCAAGCCCAGACAGGGGTAGAGACCCAGTACTTC.